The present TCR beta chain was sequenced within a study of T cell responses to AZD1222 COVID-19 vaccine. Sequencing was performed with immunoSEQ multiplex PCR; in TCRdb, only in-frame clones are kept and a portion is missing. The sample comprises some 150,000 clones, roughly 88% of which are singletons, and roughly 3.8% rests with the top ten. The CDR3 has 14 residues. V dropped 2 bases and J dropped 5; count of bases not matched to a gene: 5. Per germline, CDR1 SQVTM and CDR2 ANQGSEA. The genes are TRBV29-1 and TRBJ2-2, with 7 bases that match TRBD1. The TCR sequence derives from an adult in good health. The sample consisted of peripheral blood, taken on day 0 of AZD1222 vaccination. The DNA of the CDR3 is TGCAGCGTTGAAACAGGGGCAAGGACCGGGGAGCTGTTTTTT. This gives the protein CSVETGARTGELFF.